The rows below give T cell receptor beta chains drawn from one sample of a study of CD4 T cells in relation to SARS-CoV-2 and coronaviruses. The antigens for these receptors are not known. Assay used: immunoSEQ multiplex PCR; TCRdb lists only in-frame clones, some missing. The sample shows around 45,000 clones, approximately 80% of them seen only once. The sequenced material came from naive CD4+ T cells from PBMCs, cultured in vitro. These TCRs come from an adult with COVID-19. CDR3s include the opening cysteine and the closing phenylalanine or tryptophan. Fields, in order: D gene, J gene, V gene, CDR3 protein. The D gene is left open where the match is weak.

.,TRBJ2-1,TRBV5-8,CASSLAKPGRWGHEQFF
TRBD1,TRBJ1-1,TRBV19,CASTPGQGMNTEAFF
.,TRBJ2-2,TRBV9,CASSGIAVPNTGELFF
TRBD1,TRBJ1-1,TRBV19,CASTGTGRRYTEAFF
.,TRBJ2-3,TRBV20-1,CSASRSGVTDTQYF
TRBD2,TRBJ2-7,TRBV4-1,CASSQPTSGTYEQYF
.,TRBJ2-2,TRBV2,CASSPRTKEAGELFF
.,TRBJ2-1,TRBV5-1,CASSLGLNEQFF
.,TRBJ1-3,TRBV28,CATRGPLSGNTIYF
.,TRBJ2-4,TRBV6-2/TRBV6-3,CASSLTGIAKNIQYF
.,TRBJ2-2,TRBV18,CASSQGVQGELFF
.,TRBJ2-1,TRBV5-3,CARSLTYLDNEQFF
TRBD1,TRBJ2-3,TRBV9,CASSVSPQGATDTQYF
.,TRBJ1-4,TRBV27,CASSFRVGEKLFF
TRBD1,TRBJ1-6,TRBV6-5,CASRRRGYSPLHF
.,TRBJ2-3,TRBV7-9,CASSLGERRSTDTQYF
TRBD2,TRBJ2-5,TRBV3-1/TRBV3-2,CASRLLAGNRKTQYF
TRBD2,TRBJ2-1,TRBV9,CASSATGLAGVSAVYNEQFF
.,TRBJ2-1,TRBV28,CASSSREAYYNEQFF
TRBD1,TRBJ2-7,TRBV14,CASSQDAGTGLSEQYF
TRBD1,TRBJ2-7,TRBV20-1,CSASGQGAQYF
TRBD1,TRBJ1-1,TRBV28,CASSFIDRVTEAFF
.,TRBJ2-1,TRBV30,CARSTGSLNEQFF
.,TRBJ1-5,TRBV5-3,CARRASCNQPQHF
TRBD1,TRBJ1-3,TRBV18,CASSPSQGANTIYF
.,TRBJ2-5,TRBV4-1,CASSQDAAPGYQETQYF
.,TRBJ2-3,TRBV7-6,CASSGDTQYF
.,TRBJ2-5,TRBV7-7,CASSQDRGGETQYF
TRBD2,TRBJ2-2,TRBV29-1,CSGMTSTDPNTGELFF
.,TRBJ1-3,TRBV6-6,CASSRDLRGAGNTIYF
.,TRBJ2-2,TRBV11-2,CASSFGGTGELFF
.,TRBJ2-1,TRBV3-1/TRBV3-2,CASSQERGTEQFF
TRBD2,TRBJ2-3,TRBV5-1,CASSLSPSGSRITDTQYF
.,TRBJ2-6,TRBV11-3,CASSSGTRDGVLTF
.,TRBJ2-3,TRBV20-1,CSAIESTDTQYF
.,TRBJ1-4,TRBV10-1,CASSLGPKEKLFF
TRBD2,TRBJ2-4,TRBV7-8,CASSPRLAGSILAKNIQYF